The subject of this entry is one TCR beta chain. PCR was performed a second time for about 7 to 12 cycles using a sample-barcoded 5' primer and a J-beta primer mix. TCRdb fed the 5' RACE reads into MiXCR, producing one record per CDR3 protein. The table records around 970,000 distinct CDR3 sequences, around 54% of them present only once. Germline loops: CDR1 DFQATT, CDR2 SNEGSKA (reference sequence). Germline trimming cut 6 bases from V and 6 bases from J; bases unmatched to any gene: 11. This CDR3 has 14 amino acids. The data belong to a study of blood T cells in healthy people across ages. Specimen: blood. The source of this sequence is a woman aged 60-75 years in good health. The chain carries TRBV20-1 and TRBJ2-5; TRBD2 matches at 9 bases. The CDR3 DNA sequence: TGCAGTGCCCCGGAGTTAGCGGGAGTCAAGACCCAGTACTTC. It yields the protein CSAPELAGVKTQYF.